The present T cell receptor beta chain was sequenced within a study of PD-1 blockade in classical Hodgkin lymphoma. Study results and limitations: Individuals who commenced nivolumab within less than 1 year of ASCT were excluded. Newly diagnosed patients had baseline TCR diversity that was reportedly lower than that of healthy donors.

As regards this clone: Its target is unknown.

Measured with immunoSEQ multiplex PCR; TCRdb has only the in-frame clones, and not every one. Of about 850 clones listed, about two thirds are singletons. Described time point: cycle 4 day 1 (C4D1), after 6 weeks of nivolumab. All patients experienced relapse after autologous stem cell transplantation, and brentuximab vedotin exposure was variable. The authors enriched CD8+ T cells from thawed PBMCs via magnetic negative selection. The material sequenced was CD8+ T cells from blood, taken before the fourth cycle of nivolumab. The sequence came from a human donor with classical Hodgkin lymphoma.

CDR3: CASRYRDRAYEQYF. CDR3 nucleotides: TGTGCCAGCAGGTACCGGGACAGGGCCTACGAGCAGTACTTC. The V gene is TRBV28, the J gene TRBJ2-7; the match to TRBD1 covers 9 bases. The trim removed 6 bases at V and 2 bases at J, leaving 5 bases unmatched. CDR1 MDHEN and CDR2 SYDVKM come from the germline V gene. This CDR3 contains 14 residues.